The 9 T cell receptor beta chains given below trace back to one sample, sequenced in a study of blood T cell repertoires in COVID-19 (dated by TCRdb to about 2020). Libraries were constructed by the immunoSEQ multiplex PCR assay. TCRdb took over this immuneACCESS table, retaining in-frame rearrangements with V and J assigned. Such tables are incomplete; in checked studies, under half of the missing clones stem from an unresolved V gene, and the remainder is unexplained. The sample data list 70,000 to 95,000 clones, and roughly 90% of these were observed just once. 14% of the sample is held by the ten biggest clonotypes. Sequencing was carried out using peripheral blood. The receptor set was obtained from a man aged 65-85 years with active or convalescent COVID-19.

This clone came up a few times. This chain joins TRBV28 and TRBJ1-5; D not certain. V was trimmed by 3 bases and J by 6 bases, leaving 6 bases between them. Looked up from germline, CDR1 is MDHEN and CDR2 is SYDVKM. CDR3 length equals 12 residues. The CDR3 sequence is CASSLFRQPQHF. The CDR3 bases are TGTGCCAGCAGTTTGTTTCGTCAGCCCCAGCATTTT.

The chain is built from TRBV15 and TRBJ2-7; tentative D call: TRBD1 (6 bases). The V gene's germline CDR1 is LNHNV and CDR2 YYDKDF (reference sequence). V was trimmed by 1 base and J by 7 bases, leaving 20 bases between them. The CDR3 contains 16 residues. The CDR3 protein is CATSRASGTPPREQYF. The CDR3 region has the DNA TGTGCCACCAGCAGAGCATCCGGGACACCCCCGCGGGAGCAGTACTTC.

Comments on this clone: Its ends do not fully match the called genes, so a read error is possible. The sample carries other DNA sequences with the same CDR3. The chain has TRBV6-5 and TRBJ2-1; the match to TRBD2 covers 12 bases. The CDR3 spans 14 residues. From germline, CDR1 is MNHEY and CDR2 SVGAGI. The CDR3 nucleotides are TGTGCCAGCCGGGGAACTAGCGGGAGGCATGAGCAATTCTTC. Translating gives CASRGTSGRHEQFF.

This chain uses TRBV6-5 with TRBJ2-7; tentatively, D is TRBD1 (7 bases). This CDR3 is 15 amino acids long. The V and J ends lost 3 bases and 3 bases respectively, with 15 bases between them. The germline CDR1 and CDR2 sequences are MNHEY and SVGAGI. The CDR3 here is CASSYAGQTHYEQYF. In DNA form, the CDR3 reads TGTGCCAGCAGTTATGCGGGACAGACGCACTACGAGCAGTACTTC.

The rearrangement uses TRBV24-1 and TRBJ2-3; maybe TRBD2 (5 bases). Trimming took 5 bases from V and 2 from J, leaving 10 bases between them. The CDR3 sequence is 14 residues long. Germline lookup yields CDR1 KGHDR and CDR2 SFDVKD. The CDR3 here is CATSGGFNTDTQYF. The DNA of the CDR3 is TGTGCCACCAGTGGAGGGTTCAACACAGATACGCAGTATTTT.

V gene TRBV5-6 combines with J gene TRBJ1-3, with TRBD1 as a possible D gene (5 bases). There are 16 residues in the CDR3. CDR1 is SGHDT and CDR2 is YYEEEE in the germline V gene. V dropped 4 bases and J dropped 4 bases, with 18 bases sitting between them. CDR3 DNA: TGTGCCAGCAGCCGGCCGGGCGGGGGGAGAGGAAACACCATATATTTT. Translated: CASSRPGGGRGNTIYF.

In its sample, this clone was seen a few times. J is TRBJ2-4 and V is TRBV21-1; TRBD2 is the table's D call and was not checked against the DNA. TRBV21-1 is a documented pseudogene. The CDR3 length is 15 residues. In DNA form, the CDR3 reads TGTGCCAGCAGAAATTCCCGGGAATCCAAAAACATTCAGTACTTC. Its protein product is CASRNSRESKNIQYF.

J is TRBJ2-5 and V is TRBV2; 13 bases map to TRBD2. Germline lookup yields CDR1 SNHLY and CDR2 FYNNEI. The CDR3 is made up of 15 amino acids. The V and J ends lost 10 bases and 5 bases, in that order; junction bases with no gene match: 10. CDR3 DNA: TGTGCCACCGACGGGACTAGCGGGATTGGGGAGACCCAGTACTTC. It translates to CATDGTSGIGETQYF.

The chain carries TRBV5-1 and TRBJ1-6; D remains ambiguous. The V end was cut by 0 bases, the J end by 3 bases, with 7 bases between. Germline CDR1 SGHRS, CDR2 YFSETQ. This CDR3 region has 15 residues. DNA of the CDR3: TGCGCCAGCAGCTTGGACGGTTACTATAATTCACCCCTCCACTTT. Its translation: CASSLDGYYNSPLHF.